This paragraph reports one T cell receptor beta chain. A multiplex PCR was run with 60 Vbeta primers and 13 Jbeta primers. Original processing methods: Later reanalysis found roughly 80 million unique TCR beta chains, 10 million to 14 million of them shared. Assay: immunoSEQ multiplex PCR; the TCRdb copy retains only in-frame clones and omits some. V and J calls and clone size are given by that table; D and trimming were obtained from the DNA. The sample holds around 200,000 clones; approximately 75% are singletons and the top ten take 4.5% to 5.5%. These data belong to a study of cytomegalovirus exposure and HLA in healthy donors. Germline assignment: CDR1 MDHEN and CDR2 SYDVKM. V gave up 3 bases and J gave up 8 bases, with 11 bases separating them. The length of the CDR3 is 12 residues.

This TCR was sampled from a man aged 30-40 years in good health and CMV-seropositive. The material sequenced was PBMCs. The rearrangement uses TRBV28 and TRBJ2-7; possible D gene TRBD1, 5 bases. CDR3 loop: CASSFGQGKQYF. The CDR3 DNA reads as TGTGCCAGCAGTTTCGGGCAGGGAAAGCAGTACTTC.